The T cell receptor beta chain described here comes from a study of cytomegalovirus exposure and HLA in healthy donors. About the research overall: One earlier analysis, a look at 150 million to 200 million T cells, found 100 million to 130 million unique TCR beta sequences. Study-wide findings and caveats: A later analysis reportedly found that, within productive TCRs, an Asian-associated ancestry cluster had fewer N-insertions than the mean observed across the roughly 730 donors. The authors enumerated some 160 TCR beta chains as linked to cytomegalovirus. On later analysis, the bulk of CMV-associated TCR beta chains appeared to be HLA-restricted.

About this clone: Its antigen is still unknown.

Researchers ran the PCR with 60 Vbeta and 13 Jbeta primers. Only in-frame clones appear in the TCRdb table, and some are missing; sequencing was by immunoSEQ multiplex PCR. This sample carries 120,000 to 150,000 clones, 80% to 85% of them seen once, and the ten largest clones take around 1.3%. CDR1 is SGHDT and CDR2 is YYEEEE in the germline V gene. This CDR3 is built from 13 residues. This rearrangement joins TRBV5-6 to TRBJ2-5; 10 nucleotides match TRBD1. The J call may be faulty, since TRBJ2-7 better matches the DNA end. The sequence was obtained from a female donor in good health and CMV-seronegative. The material sequenced was PBMCs. The CDR3 spells CASGTGAPYEQYF. The CDR3 DNA follows: TGTGCCAGCGGGACAGGGGCCCCCTACGAGCAGTACTTC.